This T cell receptor (beta chain) comes out of a study of radiotherapy plus CTLA-4 blockade in lung cancer. Germline-derived CDR1 and CDR2 are SGHNT and YENEEA. The length of the CDR3 is 14 residues. Losses at the gene ends were 4 bases for V and 8 bases for J; bases not matched to a gene: 10. The study, taken as a whole, reports: Radiotherapy was combined with ipilimumab, and tumor-derived TCR clones then expanded in blood.

Participants had chemo-refractory metastatic non-small-cell lung cancer and were treated with focal radiation plus ipilimumab CTLA-4 blockade. TCRdb's table, derived via immunoSEQ multiplex PCR, lists solely in-frame clones and lacks some. Of 120,000 or so clones listed, approximately 90% are singletons. This clone was seen a few times. The target antigen is unknown. The chain couples TRBV11-3 to TRBJ1-2, with 7 bases that match TRBD1. This receptor was taken from a human donor with non-small cell lung cancer that progressed on radiotherapy plus ipilimumab. Sequencing used peripheral blood, obtained from a patient treated with radiotherapy plus ipilimumab. In DNA, the CDR3 is TGTGCCAGCAGCTACGGACAGGCTACCTCAGGCTACACCTTC. Amino acid sequence: CASSYGQATSGYTF.